Presented here are 20 T cell receptor beta chains from one specimen sequenced in a study of blood T cell repertoires in COVID-19. Some clones are missing from TCRdb's copy, which holds only in-frame ones; the method was immunoSEQ multiplex PCR. The sample has approximately 45,000 clones; approximately 85% are singletons. Sequencing was carried out using peripheral blood. Receptor source: a human donor in a cohort sampled during active COVID-19.

The rearrangement joins TRBV5-1 to TRBJ2-3, with 10 nucleotides matching TRBD2. The CDR3 is 14 residues long. Per the germline V gene, CDR1 is SGHRS and CDR2 is YFSETQ. J gave up 6 bases and V 4 bases, and 5 bases lay outside the gene matches. Here the CDR3 reads CASSQGLASDTQYF. CDR3 nucleotides: TGCGCCAGCAGCCAGGGACTAGCGTCGGATACGCAGTATTTT.

The V gene is TRBV12-3 or TRBV12-4, the J gene TRBJ1-1; TRBD1 aligns across 8 bases. This CDR3 has 13 residues. V lost 5 bases to trimming and J lost 5 bases; unmatched junction nucleotides: 4. CDR3 loop: CASSRTGGTEAFF. The CDR3, as DNA: TGTGCCAGCAGTCGAACAGGGGGGACTGAAGCTTTCTTT.

The chain has TRBV29-1 and TRBJ2-1; 9 bases line up with TRBD1. With 0 bases clipped from V and 8 bases from J, the junction kept 8 bases outside the gene matches. Per germline, CDR1 SQVTM and CDR2 ANQGSEA. This CDR3 contains 15 residues. CDR3 protein: CSVEDWDRAVDEQFF. The CDR3 DNA follows: TGCAGCGTTGAAGACTGGGACAGGGCAGTGGATGAGCAGTTCTTC.

The rearrangement joins TRBV7-8 to TRBJ2-5, with 10 bases lining up with TRBD2. This CDR3 is 15 amino acids long. The ends lost 4 bases at V and 4 bases at J; junction bases unmatched: 6. Germline-derived CDR1 and CDR2 are SGHVS and FQNEAQ. The CDR3 DNA is TGTGCCAGCAGCTCATTAGCGGGGGGTGGAGAGACCCAGTACTTC. It yields the protein CASSSLAGGGETQYF.

The chain combines TRBV5-1 with TRBJ2-1; D possibly corresponds to TRBD2 (5 bases). CDR3 length: 15 residues. Germline V gene data show CDR1 as SGHRS and CDR2 as YFSETQ. The V end lost 4 bases, the J end lost 0 bases, and 11 bases lay between the germline ends. The CDR3 here is CASSRSAGSYNEQFF. The CDR3 nucleotides are TGCGCCAGCAGCCGGAGCGCGGGCTCCTACAATGAGCAGTTCTTC.

In DNA, the CDR3 is TGTGCCAGCACCGATCTAGCGGGAGGGCCTGGTAATGAGCAGTTCTTC. Translated: CASTDLAGGPGNEQFF. The V and J genes are TRBV28 and TRBJ2-1; TRBD2 matches 12 bases. Unmatched junction bases numbered 11, after V lost 7 bases and J lost 7 bases. Germline loops: CDR1 MDHEN, CDR2 SYDVKM. This CDR3 has 16 amino acids.

This clone was seen only a few times. The V and J genes are TRBV18 and TRBJ2-2, with 9 bases matching TRBD1. Germline CDR1 is KGHSH and CDR2 is LQKENI. The ends lost 0 bases at V and 0 bases at J; junction bases unmatched: 5. The CDR3 loop spans 18 amino acids. The CDR3 here is CASSPPITGGANTGELFF. CDR3 nucleotide sequence: TGTGCCAGCTCACCACCGATTACAGGGGGCGCGAACACCGGGGAGCTGTTTTTT. Using reference TRBV18 and TRBJ2-2 for the parts outside the CDR3, the full variable domain is NAGVMQNPRHLVRRRGQEARLRCSPMKGHSHVYWYRQLPEEGLKFMVYLQKENIIDESGMPKERFSAEFPKEGPSILRIQQVVRGDSAAYFCASSPPITGGANTGELFFGEGSRLTVL.

This chain connects TRBV28 to TRBJ1-3; 9 bases are shared with TRBD1. V was clipped by 5 bases and J by 10 bases; unmatched bases: 12. The CDR3 has 15 residues. Germline V gene sequence: CDR1 MDHEN, CDR2 SYDVKM. The CDR3 DNA sequence: TGTGCCAGCAGTCCAGGGGGGGGGACAGGGTATACCATATATTTT. It specifies CASSPGGGTGYTIYF.

This clone was counted only a few times. The V and J genes are TRBV5-1 and TRBJ1-5, with TRBD1 matching 8 bases. CDR3 length: 15 amino acids. CDR1 SGHRS and CDR2 YFSETQ come from the germline V gene. The V segment lost 1 base and the J segment 1 base; nucleotides outside the gene matches: 1. CDR3 in DNA: TGCGCCAGCAGCTTGCAGGGGGCCAGCAATCAGCCCCAGCATTTT. Its translation is CASSLQGASNQPQHF.

The chain joins TRBV6-2 or TRBV6-3 to TRBJ1-6; TRBD1 matches 9 bases. The CDR3 loop spans 15 amino acids. J gave up 8 bases and V 5 bases, and 7 bases lay outside the gene matches. Germline CDR1 MNHEY, CDR2 SVGEGT. The CDR3 DNA follows: TGTGCCAGCAGTCCATCGGGACAGGGCTATTCACCCCTCCACTTT. Translation gives CASSPSGQGYSPLHF.

The chain recombines TRBV7-9 with TRBJ1-2; 7 bases align to TRBD1. Germline CDR1 and CDR2: SEHNR and FQNEAQ (reference sequence). V lost 5 bases, J lost 5 bases, and 8 bases stayed unmatched. The CDR3 totals 14 residues. The DNA of the CDR3 is TGTGCCAGCAGCCACGACAGGGAGCTTTATGGCTACACCTTC. This codes for CASSHDRELYGYTF. Looking up the rest from reference TRBV7-9 and TRBJ1-2 gives the full variable domain: DTGVSQNPRHKITKRGQNVTFRCDPISEHNRLYWYRQTLGQGPEFLTYFQNEAQLEKSRLLSDRFSAERPKGSFSTLEIQRTEQGDSAMYLCASSHDRELYGYTFGSGTRLTVV.

J is TRBJ2-5 and V is TRBV29-1; D gene ambiguous. The V end lost 1 base, the J end lost 5 bases, and 8 bases lay between the germline ends. CDR1 and CDR2 from the germline V gene are SQVTM and ANQGSEA. The CDR3 sequence is 12 residues long. Here the CDR3 DNA reads TGCAGCGTTGAAGGCTCCGGGGAGACCCAGTACTTC. Translated, it gives CSVEGSGETQYF.

This clone showed up just once. This chain's CDR3 is CASSFINEQFF. CDR3 DNA: TGTGCCAGCAGCTTTATCAATGAGCAGTTCTTC. The chain carries TRBV5-8 and TRBJ2-1; no definite D call. The germline V gene encodes CDR1 SGHTS and CDR2 YDEGEE. CDR3 length: 11 amino acids. The V and J ends lost 2 bases and 6 bases respectively, with 3 bases between them.

The J gene is TRBJ2-3, the V gene TRBV29-1; 7 bases map to TRBD2. The J segment lost 1 base and the V segment lost 4 bases, leaving 14 bases of the junction unmatched. The CDR3 consists of 17 residues. The V gene's germline CDR1 is SQVTM and CDR2 ANQGSEA. In nucleotides, the CDR3 is TGCAGCGTTGTTGGTCTAGCGGCCTACGATCGCACAGATACGCAGTATTTT. Protein product: CSVVGLAAYDRTDTQYF.

This chain links TRBV6-5 with TRBJ2-1; D unclear. CDR1 is MNHEY and CDR2 is SVGAGI in the germline V gene. This CDR3 has 13 amino acids. V was shortened by 6 bases and J by 10 bases, with 16 bases between the two germline ends. CDR3 region: CASSRYPSEEQFF. CDR3 in DNA: TGTGCCAGCAGCCGATACCCAAGCGAAGAGCAGTTCTTC.

The gene calls are TRBV9 and TRBJ2-5; maybe TRBD2 (6 bases). This CDR3 contains 15 residues. V was cut by 4 bases and J by 5 bases, with 18 bases left in between. Germline CDR1 reads SGDLS; CDR2 reads YYNGEE. CDR3 nucleotides: TGTGCCAGCAGCCCCACGGAGGGGAGTACGGAGACCCAGTACTTC. Its translation: CASSPTEGSTETQYF. Based on the CDR3 plus reference TRBV9 and TRBJ2-5, the full variable domain is DSGVTQTPKHLITATGQRVTLRCSPRSGDLSVYWYQQSLDQGLQFLIQYYNGEERAKGNILERFSAQQFPDLHSELNLSSLELGDSALYFCASSPTEGSTETQYFGPGTRLLVL.

By proportion, this clone is medium-sized. The chain joins TRBV6-5 to TRBJ2-7, with D possibly matching TRBD1 (6 bases). CDR1 MNHEY and CDR2 SVGAGI come from the germline V gene. V was trimmed by 4 bases and J by 2 bases, leaving 12 bases between them. This CDR3 comprises 14 residues. The CDR3 DNA follows: TGTGCCAGCAGTTCCCCGACAGGTACCTACGAGCAGTACTTC. It specifies CASSSPTGTYEQYF.

To note about this clone: Other DNA sequences in the sample encode the same CDR3. The V call is TRBV6-2 or TRBV6-3, the J call TRBJ2-1, with TRBD2 identical over 12 bases. The J segment lost 3 bases and the V segment lost 0 bases, leaving 6 bases of the junction unmatched. The germline V gene encodes CDR1 MNHEY and CDR2 SVGEGT. This CDR3 contains 18 residues. Here the CDR3 DNA reads TGTGCCAGCAGTTACTCCGGACTAGCGGGGACACTCTACAATGAGCAGTTCTTC. Translated: CASSYSGLAGTLYNEQFF.

This chain links TRBV7-3 with TRBJ2-3; a possible D gene is TRBD1 (6 bases). This CDR3 spans 17 amino acids. Germline V gives CDR1 SGHTA, CDR2 FQGTGA. V gave up 4 bases and J gave up 2 bases, with 19 bases separating them. Here the CDR3 DNA reads TGTGCCAGCAGCTCCCTGGGGGCGAGCGGACCCACAGATACGCAGTATTTT. Residues: CASSSLGASGPTDTQYF.

This clone occurred a few times. This chain connects TRBV10-3 to TRBJ2-7, with D possibly TRBD2 on 5 matching bases. The CDR3 is 15 amino acids. The V end lost 4 bases, the J end lost 7 bases, and 20 bases lay between the germline ends. Germline assignment: CDR1 ENHRY and CDR2 SYGVKD. The CDR3 DNA is TGTGCCATCAGTGCACGGGAAACGGGCTATGGTGAGCAGTACTTC. Residues: CAISARETGYGEQYF.